This T cell receptor (beta chain) was sequenced during a study of human T cells and chemical hapten exposure. Findings and limits, study-wide: Relative to control repertoires, expanded TCRs gave rise to significantly more large CDR3 similarity clusters. There was no change with DPC sensitization in TCRs above 1 in 1000 frequency.

There are 12 residues in the CDR3. Germline V gives CDR1 SGHAT, CDR2 FQDESV (reference sequence). V was cut by 5 bases and J by 6 bases, with 9 bases left in between. Via MiXCR, TCRdb re-called the RACE reads, giving one row per CDR3 protein. The sample includes 150,000 to 200,000 distinct CDR3 sequences, 14% of them seen just once. For this clonotype: The antigen is unknown.

Time point indicated: patch test 1, 2 weeks after DPC sensitization. The treatment denotes: therapeutic diphenylcyclopropenone sensitization with weekly scalp DPC. Sequenced material: whole blood, taken in connection with sensitization to the hapten diphenylcyclopropenone (DPC). This sequence originates from a woman between 25 and 40 years old with alopecia areata. Some clones in this sample may be carry-over from other donors' samples. This chain joins TRBV11-1 and TRBJ2-3; tentatively, D is TRBD1 (5 bases). DNA of the CDR3: TGTGCCAGCAGCCAGTCAGGGGATACGCAGTATTTT. Its protein product is CASSQSGDTQYF. The complete variable domain, with remaining parts taken from reference TRBV11-1 and TRBJ2-3, reads EAEVAQSPRYKITEKSQAVAFWCDPISGHATLYWYRQILGQGPELLVQFQDESVVDDSQLPKDRFSAERLKGVDSTLKIQPAELGDSAMYLCASSQSGDTQYFGPGTRLTVL.